A single sample is the source of the 17 T cell receptor beta chains below, sequenced in a study of CD8 T cells in Susac syndrome. Reverse transcription used roughly 0.5 to 1 ug RNA and random hexamers. Via MiXCR, TCRdb re-called the immunoSEQ multiplex PCR reads, giving one row per CDR3 protein. This table has about 120,000 distinct CDR3 sequences, around 92% appearing once. The sequenced material came from CD8+ T cells from PBMCs. The receptor set was obtained from a human donor in good health.

The rearrangement uses TRBV10-3 and TRBJ2-7; the D gene is possibly TRBD2 (5 bases). There are 13 residues in the CDR3. V gave up 6 bases and J gave up 3 bases, with 12 bases separating them. Per the germline V gene, CDR1 is ENHRY and CDR2 is SYGVKD. CDR3 sequence reads: CAIRVTAGYEQYF. CDR3 bases: TGTGCCATCAGGGTCACGGCGGGCTACGAGCAGTACTTC.

The chain joins TRBV6-2 or TRBV6-3 to TRBJ1-5; D gene ambiguous. Per the germline V gene, CDR1 is MNHEY and CDR2 is SVGEGT. CDR3 length: 15 amino acids. V was shortened by 6 bases and J by 2 bases, with 14 bases between the two germline ends. The DNA for the CDR3 is TGTGCCAGCAGCCCACCAAAAAAGGGCAATCAGCCCCAGCATTTT. Protein product: CASSPPKKGNQPQHF.

CDR3 DNA sequence: TGCAGCGTTAAAGGACCTATGAACACTGAAGCTTTCTTT. This gives the protein CSVKGPMNTEAFF. The genes are TRBV29-1 and TRBJ1-1; D not resolved. The V gene lost 5 bases and the J gene lost 0 bases, with 10 bases spanning the gap. The CDR3 has 13 residues. CDR1 is SQVTM and CDR2 is ANQGSEA in the germline V gene.

This rearrangement joins TRBV6-5 to TRBJ2-1, with D uncertain. In germline, CDR1 is MNHEY, CDR2 SVGAGI. Trimming left V 2 bases short and J 5 bases short, with 19 bases between. This CDR3 comprises 17 residues. DNA of the CDR3: TGTGCCAGCAGTTACCGCCCACTGGTTTTCCCGGACAATGAGCAGTTCTTC. Protein: CASSYRPLVFPDNEQFF.

V is TRBV6-2 or TRBV6-3 and J is TRBJ1-1; D call uncertain. This CDR3 is 14 amino acids long. Deletions cut 5 bases from V and 1 base from J, with 11 bases between. The germline CDR1 and CDR2 sequences are MNHEY and SVGEGT. For the CDR3, the DNA is TGTGCCAGCAGTCAGAGGACTCCGAACACTGAAGCTTTCTTT. Its protein product is CASSQRTPNTEAFF.

The rearrangement links TRBV3-1 to TRBJ1-1, with 10 nucleotides matching TRBD1. CDR3 length equals 15 residues. Germline V gene lookup returns CDR1 LGHDT and CDR2 YNNKEL (reference sequence). With 4 bases clipped from V and 5 bases from J, the junction kept 7 bases outside the gene matches. The CDR3 region is CASSPRTGGDTEAFF. The CDR3 nucleotides read TGTGCCAGCAGCCCTCGGACAGGGGGTGATACTGAAGCTTTCTTT. The variable domain in full, completed from reference TRBV3-1 and TRBJ1-1, reads DTAVSQTPKYLVTQMGNDKSIKCEQNLGHDTMYWYKQDSKKFLKIMFSYNNKELIINETVPNRFSPKSPDKAHLNLHINSLELGDSAVYFCASSPRTGGDTEAFFGQGTRLTVV.

The J gene is TRBJ1-4, the V gene TRBV27, with D possibly matching TRBD1 (5 bases). Germline CDR1 and CDR2: MNHEY and SMNVEV (reference sequence). V was clipped by 3 bases and J by 8 bases, with 13 bases between them. The CDR3 contains 14 residues. This CDR3 reads CASSFRDGLEKLFF. The CDR3 region has the DNA TGTGCCAGCAGTTTCCGGGACGGTCTAGAAAAACTGTTTTTT.

This CDR3 is CSADRGNYGYTF. The CDR3 DNA is TGCAGCGCGGACCGCGGCAACTATGGCTACACCTTC. The chain uses TRBV29-1 and TRBJ1-2; D gene uncertain. The CDR3 spans 12 residues. The V and J ends lost 7 bases and 2 bases respectively, with 11 bases between them. Looked up from germline, CDR1 is SQVTM and CDR2 is ANQGSEA. Based on the CDR3 plus reference TRBV29-1 and TRBJ1-2, the full variable domain is SAVISQKPSRDICQRGTSLTIQCQVDSQVTMMFWYRQQPGQSLTLIATANQGSEATYESGFVIDKFPISRPNLTFSTLTVSNMSPEDSSIYLCSADRGNYGYTFGSGTRLTVV.

The chain employs TRBV3-1 and TRBJ2-7, with 9 bases fitting TRBD2. The CDR3 runs 19 residues. The germline CDR1 and CDR2 sequences are LGHDT and YNNKEL (reference sequence). The junction had 14 bases not matched to a gene; V was cut back by 0 bases and J by 2 bases. The chain's CDR3 is CASSQDLGLAGPQTYEQYF. CDR3 DNA sequence: TGTGCCAGCAGCCAAGATTTAGGCCTAGCGGGACCTCAGACCTACGAGCAGTACTTC.

This chain links TRBV29-1 with TRBJ1-1; TRBD1 might be the D (6 bases). Germline V gene lookup returns CDR1 SQVTM and CDR2 ANQGSEA. The CDR3 is made up of 14 amino acids. V was trimmed by 2 bases and J by 1 base, leaving 11 bases between them. CDR3 sequence reads: CSVERQVWNTEAFF. The CDR3 coding sequence is TGCAGCGTTGAACGACAGGTTTGGAACACTGAAGCTTTCTTT.

This chain uses TRBV5-1 with TRBJ2-5; a possible D gene is TRBD1 (5 bases). V was pared by 0 bases and J by 4 bases, with 13 bases between. The germline CDR1 and CDR2 sequences are SGHRS and YFSETQ. The CDR3 totals 15 residues. CDR3 nucleotides: TGCGCCAGCAGCTTGGTAGGGGTGGCGAGAGAGACCCAGTACTTC. Protein product: CASSLVGVARETQYF.

The chain links TRBV5-1 to TRBJ1-2, with 7 nucleotides matching TRBD1. The J segment lost 4 bases and the V segment lost 0 bases, leaving 12 bases of the junction unmatched. CDR1 is SGHRS and CDR2 is YFSETQ in the germline V gene. The length of the CDR3 is 17 residues. CDR3 amino acids: CASSLGDSEIHLYGYTF. CDR3 nucleotide sequence: TGCGCCAGCAGCTTGGGGGACAGTGAGATCCACCTCTATGGCTACACCTTC.

The chain employs TRBV28 and TRBJ2-7; 7 nucleotides line up with TRBD2. V shed 7 bases and J 4 bases; nucleotides not matched to a gene: 7. The germline V gene has CDR1 MDHEN and CDR2 SYDVKM. This CDR3 contains 13 residues. The CDR3: CASMASGSYEQYF. The CDR3 nucleotides are TGTGCCAGCATGGCTAGCGGATCATACGAGCAGTACTTC.

The V gene is TRBV20-1, the J gene TRBJ2-3, with 11 bases lining up with TRBD2. Germline CDR1 DFQATT, CDR2 SNEGSKA (reference sequence). This CDR3 has 16 residues. Trimming took 0 bases from V and 1 from J; bases not matched to a gene: 3. CDR3 region: CSARDQTSGGTDTQYF. The CDR3 DNA reads TGCAGTGCTAGAGATCAGACTAGCGGGGGCACAGATACGCAGTATTTT.

V usage is TRBV6-1 and J usage is TRBJ2-4, with 12 bases identical to TRBD2. V trimming: 8 bases; J trimming: 0 bases; junction bases outside the gene matches: 11. The CDR3 is 18 amino acids. Germline V lookup: CDR1 MNHNS, CDR2 SASEGT. The CDR3 spells CASSSPTSGGLAKNIQYF. DNA for the CDR3: TGTGCCAGCTCGTCGCCCACTAGCGGGGGGCTAGCCAAAAACATTCAGTACTTC.

V usage is TRBV2 and J usage is TRBJ1-2; D not certain. V lost 2 bases, J lost 5 bases, and 3 bases lay in between. The CDR3 spans 11 residues. CDR1 and CDR2 (germline): SNHLY, FYNNEI. CDR3 nucleotide sequence: TGTGCCAGCAGTGAACTATATGGCTACACCTTC. Encoded protein: CASSELYGYTF.

The V call is TRBV7-2, the J call TRBJ2-7; TRBD2 might be the D (6 bases). Germline V gene data show CDR1 as SGHTA and CDR2 as FQGNSA. The CDR3 sequence is 16 residues long. Trimming pared 4 bases from V and 1 base from J, leaving 17 bases between. Here the CDR3 reads CASSSRTNGASYEQYF. The CDR3 nucleotides read TGTGCCAGCAGCTCCCGGACTAACGGGGCATCCTACGAGCAGTACTTC.